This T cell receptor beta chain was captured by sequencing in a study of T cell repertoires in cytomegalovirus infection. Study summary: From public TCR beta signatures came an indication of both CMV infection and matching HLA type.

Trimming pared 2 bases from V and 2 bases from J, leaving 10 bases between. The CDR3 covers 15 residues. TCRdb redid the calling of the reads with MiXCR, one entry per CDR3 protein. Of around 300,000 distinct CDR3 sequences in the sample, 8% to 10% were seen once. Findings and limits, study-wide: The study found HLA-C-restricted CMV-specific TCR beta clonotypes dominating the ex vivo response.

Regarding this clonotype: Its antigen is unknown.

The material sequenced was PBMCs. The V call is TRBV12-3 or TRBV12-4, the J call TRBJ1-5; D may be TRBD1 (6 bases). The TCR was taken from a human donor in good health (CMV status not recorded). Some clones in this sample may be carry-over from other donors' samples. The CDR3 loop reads CASSLIAGGNQPQHF. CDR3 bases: TGTGCCAGCAGTTTAATCGCAGGGGGCAATCAGCCCCAGCATTTT.